A single sample is the source of the 4 T cell receptor beta chains below, sequenced in a study of tumor and adjacent non-tumor tissue in lung cancer. TCRbeta libraries were built with three rounds of nested PCR, modified from ARM-PCR. MiXCR was run by TCRdb on the multiplex PCR reads, yielding one entry per CDR3 protein. The data hold under 80,000 distinct CDR3 sequences, with around 76% observed a single time. RNA was extracted from bulk tissue without any cell sorting. This non-tumor lung sample came from over 3 cm beyond the tumor edge. Sequencing used distant non-tumor lung tissue. All receptors come from a man aged 60 to 75 with non-small cell lung cancer.

V usage is TRBV6-5 and J usage is TRBJ2-1, with TRBD2 matching over 9 bases. Trimming took 6 bases from V and 0 from J; bases not matched to a gene: 6. This CDR3 contains 16 residues. Germline V gene sequence: CDR1 MNHEY, CDR2 SVGAGI. CDR3 sequence (DNA): TGTGCCAGCAGCAAGACTAGCGGACACTCCTACAATGAGCAGTTCTTC. Translated: CASSKTSGHSYNEQFF.

Of note for this clonotype: The junction and the germline gene differ at one end; a read error may be behind it. The V and J genes are TRBV6-1 and TRBJ2-3; no clear D. CDR3 length equals 14 residues. From germline, CDR1 is MNHNS and CDR2 SASEGT. In nucleotides, the CDR3 is TGTGGCAGCAGTGAAGCGCGGAGTACAGATACGCAGTATTTT. This sequence encodes CGSSEARSTDTQYF.

About this clonotype itself: A read error may explain this, as a much larger clone is one base away. The chain carries TRBV2 and TRBJ2-3; D remains unclear. Trimming left V 3 bases short and J 4 bases short, with 14 bases between. The CDR3 is made up of 15 amino acids. The germline V gene encodes CDR1 SNHLY and CDR2 FYNNEI. The CDR3 sequence: CASSDPGKSADTQYF. Written as DNA, the CDR3 is TGTGCCAGCAGTGATCCCGGAAAAAGCGCAGATACGCAGTATTTT.

Remarks on this clonotype: This may stem from a read error, because a much larger clone lies one nucleotide away. In DNA form, the CDR3 reads TGCATTGCAGGACCGGGACTAGCAGTCTACGAGCAGTACTTC. Translating gives CIAGPGLAVYEQYF. The chain links TRBV20-1 to TRBJ2-7; 9 nucleotides line up with TRBD2. The germline gives CDR1 DFQATT, CDR2 SNEGSKA (reference sequence). This CDR3 is 14 amino acids long.